These 20 T cell receptor beta chains were all obtained from the same sample, sequenced in a study of beta chain features in type 1 diabetes. Reverse transcription of all isolated RNA meant that expressed TCRB transcripts were sequenced. Produced via immunoSEQ multiplex PCR; TCRdb's table is partial and in-frame only. The sample holds hundreds of thousands of clones, about 70% seen once. Sequencing was carried out using naive CD4+ T cells from blood. The receptor set was obtained from a man in his thirties or forties in good health.

The genes are TRBV6-6 and TRBJ2-4; D is unresolved. CDR3 length equals 12 residues. Trimming removed 4 bases from V and 8 bases from J, with 9 bases in between. The germline CDR1 and CDR2 sequences are MNHNY and SVGAGI (reference sequence). CDR3 in DNA: TGTGCCAGCAGTTCAGCCCGGGACATTCAGTACTTC. Translating it yields CASSSARDIQYF.

The rearrangement joins TRBV5-1 to TRBJ2-5, with D tentatively TRBD1 (5 bases). The length of the CDR3 is 13 residues. Germline loops: CDR1 SGHRS, CDR2 YFSETQ. The V end was cut by 2 bases, the J end by 5 bases, with 10 bases between. CDR3: CASSFEGAETQYF. In nucleotides, the CDR3 is TGCGCCAGCAGCTTCGAAGGGGCCGAGACCCAGTACTTC.

The chain uses TRBV7-2 and TRBJ2-5; no definite D call. Germline V CDR1 and CDR2: SGHTA, FQGNSA. This CDR3 spans 13 amino acids. The V gene lost 1 base and the J gene lost 13 bases, with 16 bases spanning the gap. In DNA, the CDR3 is TGTGCCAGCAGCTTAGAACAGTCCCACGTCTCGTACTTC. Its translation is CASSLEQSHVSYF.

V usage is TRBV6-5 and J usage is TRBJ2-5, with D unclear. The ends were cut back, 2 bases at V and 4 bases at J, with 14 bases in the middle. CDR1 and CDR2 from the germline V gene are MNHEY and SVGAGI. This CDR3 is built from 15 residues. CDR3 residues: CASSYTLTQRETQYF. The CDR3 DNA follows: TGTGCCAGCAGTTACACCCTTACTCAGCGAGAGACCCAGTACTTC.

V usage is TRBV9 and J usage is TRBJ2-3; 7 bases fit TRBD1. Germline V gives CDR1 SGDLS, CDR2 YYNGEE. Losses at the gene ends were 3 bases for V and 2 bases for J; bases not matched to a gene: 6. The CDR3 is 15 amino acids. The CDR3 DNA reads as TGTGCCAGCAGCGCGGGACAGCCTTCCACAGATACGCAGTATTTT. It codes for CASSAGQPSTDTQYF.

V is TRBV7-2 and J is TRBJ2-3; D is perhaps TRBD2 (5 bases). CDR1 is SGHTA, CDR2 FQGNSA, per germline. V dropped 7 bases and J dropped 5 bases, with 10 bases sitting between them. This CDR3 is 12 amino acids long. CDR3 sequence reads: CASTPRGDTQYF. In nucleotides, the CDR3 is TGTGCCAGCACCCCCCGGGGAGATACGCAGTATTTT.

The chain couples TRBV4-2 to TRBJ2-3, with TRBD2 matching 9 bases. Unmatched junction bases numbered 11, after V lost 4 bases and J lost 6 bases. The germline V gene encodes CDR1 LGHNA and CDR2 YNFKEQ. The CDR3 is 16 amino acids. CDR3 DNA: TGTGCCAGCAGCCGCCGAACTCAGCGGGGGGAGGATACGCAGTATTTT. Protein product: CASSRRTQRGEDTQYF.

V is TRBV30 and J is TRBJ2-3; weak D call: TRBD2 (6 bases). The CDR3 is 15 residues long. CDR1 is GTSNPN, CDR2 SVGIG, per germline (reference sequence). Trimming left V 3 bases short and J 0 bases short, with 13 bases between. This CDR3 is CAWSIGLSSTDTQYF. CDR3 nucleotide sequence: TGTGCCTGGAGCATCGGACTATCGAGCACAGATACGCAGTATTTT.

This clone was observed a handful of times. The gene calls are TRBV29-1 and TRBJ2-7; TRBD1 matches at 8 bases. CDR1 is SQVTM, CDR2 ANQGSEA, per germline. CDR3 length equals 12 residues. Trimming took 6 bases from V and 2 from J; bases not matched to a gene: 3. The CDR3 region has the DNA TGCAGCGTCCGGGACAGGACCTACGAGCAGTACTTC. Its protein product is CSVRDRTYEQYF.

The chain carries TRBV4-2 and TRBJ2-1; possible D gene TRBD2, 6 bases. This CDR3 has 15 residues. Germline V gene data show CDR1 as LGHNA and CDR2 as YNFKEQ. Trimming removed 4 bases at V and 6 bases at J, with 16 bases between. CDR3 in DNA: TGTGCCAGCAGCCTCGCTAGCGATCCGCGCAATGAGCAGTTCTTC. It codes for CASSLASDPRNEQFF.

The chain combines TRBV7-2 with TRBJ2-5, with TRBD1 matching over 9 bases. CDR1 and CDR2 from the germline V gene are SGHTA and FQGNSA. The CDR3 runs 13 residues. V dropped 4 bases and J dropped 7; count of bases not matched to a gene: 4. CDR3 region: CASSSDRGATQYF. CDR3 nucleotides: TGTGCCAGCAGCTCGGACAGGGGAGCGACCCAGTACTTC. Complete variable domain (other parts from reference TRBV7-2 and TRBJ2-5): GAGVSQSPSNKVTEKGKDVELRCDPISGHTALYWYRQSLGQGLEFLIYFQGNSAPDKSGLPSDRFSAERTGGSVSTLTIQRTQQEDSAVYLCASSSDRGATQYFGPGTRLLVL.

J is TRBJ1-1 and V is TRBV6-4, with D possibly being TRBD1 (5 bases). The CDR3 consists of 13 residues. The V and J ends lost 2 bases and 5 bases respectively, with 9 bases between them. Germline values: CDR1 MRHNA, CDR2 SNTAGT. The CDR3 region has the DNA TGTGCCAGCAGTGACAGGGGAGGTACTGAAGCTTTCTTT. This gives the protein CASSDRGGTEAFF.

This clone has just one count. The chain links TRBV25-1 to TRBJ1-1; D unclear. V was clipped by 10 bases and J by 1 base, with 13 bases between them. This CDR3 has 13 amino acids. Germline V gives CDR1 MGHDK, CDR2 SYGVNS. CDR3 sequence: CATGNYGNTEAFF. The CDR3, as DNA: TGTGCCACCGGAAATTATGGGAACACTGAAGCTTTCTTT.

The V and J genes are TRBV27 and TRBJ1-1, with D maybe TRBD1 (5 bases). The CDR3 has 13 residues. V lost 7 bases and J lost 0, with 9 bases in between. The germline CDR1 and CDR2 sequences are MNHEY and SMNVEV (reference sequence). Here the CDR3 DNA reads TGTGCCAGCACGGGACGGATGAACACTGAAGCTTTCTTT. As protein: CASTGRMNTEAFF.

The chain is built from TRBV18 and TRBJ2-5; D may be TRBD1 (5 bases). This CDR3 region has 13 residues. V lost 4 bases and J lost 3, with 9 bases in between. Germline V CDR1 and CDR2: KGHSH, LQKENI. The CDR3 region is CASSRAREETQYF. As DNA, the CDR3 is TGTGCCAGCTCACGAGCCAGGGAAGAGACCCAGTACTTC.

The chain links TRBV29-1 to TRBJ2-3; TRBD2 matches at 9 bases. The CDR3 spans 13 residues. Germline values: CDR1 SQVTM, CDR2 ANQGSEA. DNA for the CDR3: TGCGGGTTAGCGGGAGTCATGACAGATACGCAGTATTTT. Protein sequence: CGLAGVMTDTQYF.

The chain has TRBV29-1 and TRBJ1-1, with D uncertain. V was pared by 6 bases and J by 7 bases, with 12 bases between. This CDR3 is built from 11 residues. Germline-derived CDR1 and CDR2 are SQVTM and ANQGSEA. CDR3 loop: CSVTSLVEAFF. The DNA for the CDR3 is TGCAGCGTCACAAGTCTAGTTGAAGCTTTCTTT.

Comments on this clone: Within the sample, other DNA sequences also encode this same CDR3. The genes are TRBV30 and TRBJ2-7, with D unresolved. V was clipped by 0 bases and J by 5 bases, with 5 bases between them. The germline CDR1 and CDR2 sequences are GTSNPN and SVGIG (reference sequence). This CDR3 is built from 11 residues. CDR3 sequence reads: CAWSVGDEQYF. The CDR3 nucleotides are TGTGCCTGGAGTGTAGGCGACGAGCAGTACTTC.

The chain combines TRBV21-1 with TRBJ2-3. TRBV21-1 is recorded as a pseudogene. The CDR3 runs to 14 residues. CDR3 sequence reads: CASSKSWGSDTQYF. In DNA, the CDR3 is TGTGCCAGCAGCAAAAGTTGGGGATCAGATACGCAGTATTTT.

The genes are TRBV5-1 and TRBJ2-1; 9 bases are shared with TRBD2. CDR3 length: 16 residues. The V gene's germline CDR1 is SGHRS and CDR2 YFSETQ. J lost 6 bases, V lost 4 bases, and 11 bases had no gene match. The CDR3 protein is CASSGRSGGLTNEQFF. The CDR3 region has the DNA TGCGCCAGCAGCGGTCGTAGCGGGGGTCTCACCAATGAGCAGTTCTTC.